One T cell receptor (beta chain) is described in this entry. Its specificity is unknown. The sample is drawn from a study of shared clonotypes between healthy human individuals. In unsorted samples, genomic DNA was obtained using approximately 100 million PBMCs. Study-level findings and limits: The expectation was that sequencing depth would affect clonotype sharing among donors.

Several immunoSEQ plates held equal portions of the genomic DNA taken from each subset. The table came from immunoSEQ multiplex PCR; TCRdb's copy has only in-frame clones and leaves some out. This sample has approximately 480,000 clones, with 60% to 80% found just once. Sequencing was done on a sample of PBMCs. This sequence was found in a middle-aged woman in good health. Some clones in this sample may be carry-over from other donors' samples.

The CDR3: CASSFSGNSYNEQFF. In DNA, the CDR3 is TGTGCCAGCAGTTTTAGCGGGAACTCCTACAATGAGCAGTTCTTC. The chain combines TRBV27 with TRBJ2-1, with 8 positions matching TRBD2. The CDR3 runs to 15 residues. Germline CDR1 and CDR2: MNHEY and SMNVEV (reference sequence). After removal of 3 bases from V and 0 bases from J, the junction contained 1 base not matched to a gene.